Sequencing of this TCR beta chain was carried out in a study of blood T cell repertoires in COVID-19. Study summary: Samples representing acute and convalescent COVID-19 were sourced from the United States, Italy and Spain.

The ends were cut back, 5 bases at V and 3 bases at J, with 13 bases in the middle. This CDR3 has 14 residues. CDR1 MNHEY and CDR2 SMNVEV come from the germline V gene (reference sequence). In the original workflow: Reference gene primer amplification yielded estimated nucleated cell counts. Method: immunoSEQ multiplex PCR; TCRdb's copy keeps in-frame clones and lacks some. V and J calls and clone size follow that table, whereas D and trimming were derived from the DNA. The table lists 400,000 to 450,000 clones, less than 95% of them singletons. The chain combines TRBV27 with TRBJ1-2, with D perhaps matching TRBD1 (6 bases). The sequence came from a man between 18 and 35 years old who had recovered from COVID-19. Sample: PBMCs or T cells enriched from blood (not recorded which). The CDR3 DNA sequence: TGTGCCAGCAGTACCCGGACAGAGGACTATGGCTACACCTTC. Amino acids: CASSTRTEDYGYTF.